One and the same sample provided the 12 T cell receptor beta chains below, sequenced in a study of blood T cell repertoires in COVID-19. Sequencing was performed with immunoSEQ multiplex PCR; in TCRdb, only in-frame clones are kept and a portion is missing. The table has more than 200,000 clones, roughly four fifths seen once. Specimen: PBMCs or T cells enriched from blood (not recorded which). These TCRs come from a man in his 60s who had recovered from COVID-19.

The chain has TRBV6-5 and TRBJ1-6; no clear D gene. CDR1 and CDR2 (germline): MNHEY, SVGAGI. The CDR3 runs to 15 residues. The V end lost 0 bases, the J end lost 8 bases, and 11 bases lay between the germline ends. The CDR3 region is CASSYSNSVYSPLHF. In DNA, the CDR3 is TGTGCCAGCAGTTACTCGAATTCGGTTTATTCACCCCTCCACTTT.

This clone was found a few times. CDR3 amino acids: CASSFFSGGLTDTQYF. In nucleotides, the CDR3 is TGTGCCAGCAGCTTTTTTAGCGGGGGCCTCACAGATACGCAGTATTTT. This sequence joins TRBV7-2 and TRBJ2-3, with 9 bases matching TRBD2. This CDR3 region has 16 residues. The germline V gene has CDR1 SGHTA and CDR2 FQGNSA. V shed 3 bases and J 2 bases; nucleotides not matched to a gene: 6.

This clone appeared once. This chain uses TRBV18 with TRBJ2-3, with 9 bases fitting TRBD1. The CDR3 spans 16 residues. Germline CDR1 is KGHSH and CDR2 is LQKENI. Trimming at V came to 2 bases and at J to 4 bases, leaving 7 bases not matched to a gene. CDR3 loop: CASSPSATGGPDTQYF. The CDR3 coding sequence is TGTGCCAGCTCACCATCAGCTACAGGGGGCCCAGATACGCAGTATTTT. The complete variable domain, with remaining parts taken from reference TRBV18 and TRBJ2-3, reads NAGVMQNPRHLVRRRGQEARLRCSPMKGHSHVYWYRQLPEEGLKFMVYLQKENIIDESGMPKERFSAEFPKEGPSILRIQQVVRGDSAAYFCASSPSATGGPDTQYFGPGTRLTVL.

The V call is TRBV25-1, the J call TRBJ2-5; TRBD2 aligns across 10 bases. CDR1 is MGHDK and CDR2 is SYGVNS in the germline V gene. CDR3 length: 18 residues. After removal of 2 bases from V and 3 bases from J, the junction contained 12 bases not matched to a gene. In DNA, the CDR3 is TGTGCCAGCAGTGAAAGAGGGTGGCAGCGGGGGGGCAAAGAGACCCAGTACTTC. Translated: CASSERGWQRGGKETQYF.

This rearrangement joins TRBV4-2 to TRBJ2-6; a weak D match, TRBD1 (5 bases). V lost 4 bases to trimming and J lost 3 bases, with 13 bases between them. The CDR3 contains 16 residues. CDR1 LGHNA and CDR2 YNFKEQ come from the germline V gene. The CDR3 reads CASSPTQGGGANVLTF. The DNA of the CDR3 is TGTGCCAGCAGCCCGACTCAGGGTGGTGGGGCCAACGTCCTGACTTTC.

V usage is TRBV19 and J usage is TRBJ2-7; D possibly corresponds to TRBD1 (6 bases). The CDR3 runs 15 residues. Germline assignment: CDR1 LNHDA and CDR2 SQIVND (reference sequence). V was pared by 5 bases and J by 2 bases, with 16 bases between. The CDR3 DNA is TGTGCCAGTAGTCCCGAGACAGGCCGCACCTACGAGCAGTACTTC. This encodes CASSPETGRTYEQYF.

This clone showed up just a few times. CDR3 amino acids: CASRDTDRTGELFF. For the CDR3, the DNA is TGTGCCAGCAGAGATACGGACAGAACCGGGGAGCTGTTTTTT. V and J are TRBV6-4 and TRBJ2-2; maybe TRBD1 (6 bases). V was trimmed by 6 bases and J by 5 bases, leaving 13 bases between them. Germline V gene lookup returns CDR1 MRHNA and CDR2 SNTAGT. The CDR3 consists of 14 residues.

CDR3 amino acids: CAISQDRLNTEAFF. CDR3 coding DNA: TGTGCCATCAGTCAGGACAGATTGAACACTGAAGCTTTCTTT. The J gene is TRBJ1-1, the V gene TRBV10-3; D may be TRBD1 (6 bases). The germline V and J ends were trimmed by 5 bases and 0 bases, with 10 bases remaining between them. This CDR3 comprises 14 residues. CDR1 and CDR2 from the germline V gene are ENHRY and SYGVKD.

The chain uses TRBV6-5 and TRBJ1-1; TRBD1 matches at 10 bases. The CDR3 has 14 amino acids. The germline CDR1 and CDR2 sequences are MNHEY and SVGAGI. The V and J ends lost 6 bases and 5 bases, in that order; junction bases with no gene match: 6. The DNA of the CDR3 is TGTGCCAGCAGCCAGGACAGGGGGGGGACTGAAGCTTTCTTT. Translation: CASSQDRGGTEAFF.

The chain combines TRBV29-1 with TRBJ2-7, with 13 positions matching TRBD2. The germline V gene has CDR1 SQVTM and CDR2 ANQGSEA. With 7 bases clipped from V and 2 bases from J, the junction kept 2 bases outside the gene matches. The CDR3 has 13 amino acids. CDR3 sequence reads: CSAGTSGAYEQYF. In nucleotides, the CDR3 is TGCAGCGCAGGGACTAGCGGGGCCTACGAGCAGTACTTC.

V usage is TRBV7-9 and J usage is TRBJ2-7, with 7 bases identical to TRBD1. Per the germline V gene, CDR1 is SEHNR and CDR2 is FQNEAQ (reference sequence). CDR3 length: 13 amino acids. V gave up 6 bases and J gave up 4 bases; unmatched junction bases: 6. CDR3 nucleotide sequence: TGTGCCAGCAGGAGACAGGGAAGTTACGAGCAGTACTTC. Translated, it gives CASRRQGSYEQYF.

The chain is built from TRBV6-5 and TRBJ1-1; TRBD1 matches at 7 bases. Trimming cost V 7 bases and J 4 bases; bases outside gene matches: 9. The CDR3 covers 14 residues. From germline, CDR1 is MNHEY and CDR2 SVGAGI. The CDR3 region is CASTKTGLSTEAFF. CDR3 in DNA: TGTGCCAGCACTAAGACAGGGTTGAGCACTGAAGCTTTCTTT.